These 27 T cell receptor beta chains were sequenced from one sample in a study of regulatory T cells in long-lasting Graves disease (dated by TCRdb to 2020 to 2023). The protocol used for the library was multiplex PCR. Reads for this sample came from an Illumina HiSeq 4000. To build TCR beta libraries, CDR3 regions were amplified by Arm-PCR using iRepertoire HTBI primers. TCRdb reprocessed the public reads (quality trimming at Q25 with fastp, clone calling with MiXCR) and kept in-frame beta chains. A single entry per CDR3 protein holds the most common genes and DNA from its merged rows. The sample yields 390,000 or so distinct CDR3 sequences; 12% were counted once. In total, the top ten clones hold about 19% of the sample. The time point label corresponds to: newly diagnosed GD, antithyroid drugs for less than 3 months. For both TCR sequencing and RNA sequencing, RNA was extracted from PBMCs in TRIzol.

The sample also formed part of further work on T cells in Graves' hyperthyroidism and ophthalmopathy.

Sequences were derived from peripheral blood mononuclear cells (PBMCs), sampled at new diagnosis, from a patient treated with antithyroid drugs. All receptors derive from a woman between 18 and 29 years old with Graves disease. Donor details come from another sample of the same person, matched by shared clones.

The rearrangement uses TRBV19 and TRBJ2-7, with 7 bases lining up with TRBD1. The junction had 14 bases not matched to a gene; V was cut back by 7 bases and J by 5 bases. There are 15 residues in the CDR3. The germline CDR1 and CDR2 sequences are LNHDA and SQIVND (reference sequence). For the CDR3, the DNA is TGTGCCAGTACCACACTCTACGGGACAGATGACGAGCAGTACTTC. Its protein is CASTTLYGTDDEQYF.

This clonotype was observed many times. The chain links TRBV5-1 to TRBJ1-1; D perhaps matches TRBD1 (5 bases). In germline, CDR1 is SGHRS, CDR2 YFSETQ. The length of the CDR3 is 14 residues. V was trimmed by 4 bases and J by 1 base, leaving 11 bases between them. The CDR3 DNA sequence: TGCGCCAGCAGCACCGGGGGATCGAACACTGAAGCTTTCTTT. Its protein is CASSTGGSNTEAFF.

This clonotype was counted ten times or more. The chain employs TRBV20-1 and TRBJ1-2, with D uncertain. The CDR3 loop spans 11 amino acids. CDR1 DFQATT and CDR2 SNEGSKA come from the germline V gene (reference sequence). The germline V and J ends were trimmed by 7 bases and 7 bases, with 13 bases remaining between them. The CDR3 sequence: CSGDPGGGYTF. The CDR3 DNA reads TGCAGTGGAGACCCGGGTGGTGGCTACACCTTC.

This clonotype showed up just a few times. The CDR3 nucleotides read TGTGCCCGTCGATCGGGCGGGGGACCCTACAATGAGCAGTTCTTC. This gives the protein CARRSGGGPYNEQFF. The chain uses TRBV30 and TRBJ2-1; 7 nucleotides line up with TRBD2. From germline, CDR1 is GTSNPN and CDR2 SVGIG (reference sequence). J gave up 2 bases and V 8 bases, and 12 bases lay outside the gene matches. The CDR3 contains 15 residues.

This clonotype has a count of ten or more. The chain uses TRBV5-1 and TRBJ1-6, with unresolved D. Germline CDR1 is SGHRS and CDR2 is YFSETQ. The CDR3 runs 14 residues. Trimming removed 1 base at V and 6 bases at J, with 8 bases between. The CDR3 is CASSLSPLNSPLHF. CDR3 nucleotides: TGCGCCAGCAGCTTGTCACCTCTTAATTCACCCCTCCACTTT.

J is TRBJ2-7 and V is TRBV7-9; D unresolved. Germline loops: CDR1 SEHNR, CDR2 FQNEAQ (reference sequence). The length of the CDR3 is 13 residues. V lost 0 bases to trimming and J lost 3 bases, with 6 bases between them. The CDR3 region is CASSLANVYEQYF. Here the CDR3 DNA reads TGTGCCAGCAGCTTAGCGAACGTCTACGAGCAGTACTTC.

Ten or more counts support this clonotype. The chain employs TRBV19 and TRBJ1-4, with TRBD1 matching over 7 bases. Germline lookup yields CDR1 LNHDA and CDR2 SQIVND (reference sequence). With 5 bases clipped from V and 10 bases from J, the junction kept 13 bases outside the gene matches. The CDR3 runs to 15 residues. CDR3 DNA: TGTGCCAGTAGTGGCGACAGGGTGTCCCCTGGAAAACTGTTTTTT. Its protein product is CASSGDRVSPGKLFF.

The table lists this clonotype with many counts. The chain is built from TRBV28 and TRBJ2-2, with TRBD1 matching over 8 bases. The CDR3 runs 17 residues. Germline CDR1 reads MDHEN; CDR2 reads SYDVKM. Unmatched junction bases numbered 14, after V lost 5 bases and J lost 6 bases. CDR3 coding DNA: TGTGCCAGCAGTATCAACAAGGACAGGGTTTTCGCCGGGGAGCTGTTTTTT. Amino acid sequence: CASSINKDRVFAGELFF.

In its sample, this clonotype was seen many times. V usage is TRBV12-5 and J usage is TRBJ2-1; D is undetermined. Germline-derived CDR1 and CDR2 are LGHNT and FRNRAP. Between the trimmed V and J ends, which lost 0 bases and 8 bases, there was a span of 8 bases. The CDR3 loop spans 13 amino acids. This chain's CDR3 is CASGLVLGHEQFF. The CDR3 nucleotides read TGTGCTAGTGGTTTGGTCCTGGGTCATGAGCAGTTCTTC.

This clonotype has only a few counts. Written as DNA, the CDR3 is TGCGCCAGCAGCCTAGGACAGCCAGACACCGGGGAGCTGTTTTTT. Translating gives CASSLGQPDTGELFF. The genes are TRBV4-3 and TRBJ2-2, with D perhaps matching TRBD1 (6 bases). The V end lost 4 bases, the J end lost 3 bases, and 12 bases lay between the germline ends. CDR3 length: 15 residues. In germline, CDR1 is LGHNA, CDR2 YSLEER.

The gene calls are TRBV27 and TRBJ1-2; D remains unclear. Germline V CDR1 and CDR2: MNHEY, SMNVEV (reference sequence). This CDR3 contains 15 residues. V lost 4 bases and J lost 5, with 17 bases in between. The CDR3 DNA reads TGTGCCAGCAGTTCGCGACCGGGGTTTGTTTATGGCTACACCTTC. It encodes CASSSRPGFVYGYTF.

This clonotype was counted at least ten times. The junction and the germline gene differ at one end; a read error may be behind it. The J gene is TRBJ2-6, the V gene TRBV7-7; D unresolved. Germline V gives CDR1 SSHAT, CDR2 FNYEAQ (reference sequence). The CDR3 is made up of 14 amino acids. CDR3: CASSLFTGANVLTF. The CDR3 DNA reads TGTGCTAGCAGCTTATTCACTGGGGCCAACGTCCTGACTTTC. The variable domain in full, completed from reference TRBV7-7 and TRBJ2-6, reads GAGVSQSPRYKVTKRGQDVTLRCDPISSHATLYWYQQALGQGPEFLTYFNYEAQPDKSGLPSDRFSAERPEGSISTLTIQRTEQRDSAMYRCASSLFTGANVLTFGAGSRLTVL.

The V gene is TRBV3-1, the J gene TRBJ1-3; D is unclear. Germline CDR1 reads LGHDT; CDR2 reads YNNKEL (reference sequence). Trimming took 4 bases from V and 0 from J, leaving 7 bases between them. The CDR3 covers 14 residues. CDR3 in DNA: TGTGCCAGCAGCCTCCCCGCCTCTGGAAACACCATATATTTT. This sequence encodes CASSLPASGNTIYF. Variable domain in full (rest from reference TRBV3-1 and TRBJ1-3): DTAVSQTPKYLVTQMGNDKSIKCEQNLGHDTMYWYKQDSKKFLKIMFSYNNKELIINETVPNRFSPKSPDKAHLNLHINSLELGDSAVYFCASSLPASGNTIYFGEGSWLTVV.

This clonotype has at least ten counts. This sequence joins TRBV29-1 and TRBJ2-1; D is undetermined. Germline CDR1 is SQVTM and CDR2 is ANQGSEA. Trimming cost V 2 bases and J 7 bases, with 9 bases left between them. CDR3 length equals 12 residues. CDR3: CSVETDINEQFF. DNA for the CDR3: TGCAGCGTTGAAACTGACATTAATGAGCAGTTCTTC.

The chain employs TRBV20-1 and TRBJ1-2, with TRBD1 matching over 7 bases. V trimming: 5 bases; J trimming: 3 bases; junction bases outside the gene matches: 9. Germline V gene sequence: CDR1 DFQATT, CDR2 SNEGSKA (reference sequence). The CDR3 spans 14 residues. The CDR3 DNA reads TGCAGTGCTTTACAGGGGAGGGCGGACTATGGCTACACCTTC. Translation gives CSALQGRADYGYTF.

This clonotype has at least ten counts. The J gene is TRBJ2-7, the V gene TRBV24-1; no firm D call. This CDR3 contains 11 residues. CDR1 is KGHDR and CDR2 is SFDVKD in the germline V gene. V lost 10 bases, J lost 6 bases, and 12 bases lay in between. CDR3 nucleotide sequence: TGTGCCACAGCGTTCGGGTCCGAGCAGTACTTC. It codes for CATAFGSEQYF.

In its sample, this clonotype was seen many times. The chain joins TRBV11-3 to TRBJ2-1, with 7 bases matching TRBD2. Germline CDR1 and CDR2: SGHNT and YENEEA. V lost 5 bases to trimming and J lost 2 bases; unmatched junction nucleotides: 9. This CDR3 region has 16 residues. For the CDR3, the DNA is TGTGCCAGCAGCCCCCGGAGGAGCGGGGCCTACAATGAGCAGTTCTTC. Residues: CASSPRRSGAYNEQFF. The full variable domain, rest sourced from reference TRBV11-3 and TRBJ2-1, is EAGVVQSPRYKIIEKKQPVAFWCNPISGHNTLYWYLQNLGQGPELLIRYENEEAVDDSQLPKDRFSAERLKGVDSTLKIQPAELGDSAVYLCASSPRRSGAYNEQFFGPGTRLTVL.

This clonotype has at least ten counts. The CDR3 DNA follows: TGTGCCAGCAGCTCTGCTTTGAGGGCAGACCAAGAGACCCAGTACTTC. This sequence encodes CASSSALRADQETQYF. The V and J genes are TRBV7-9 and TRBJ2-5; D is perhaps TRBD2 (5 bases). The CDR3 contains 16 residues. The V end lost 4 bases, the J end lost 0 bases, and 15 bases lay between the germline ends. Germline values: CDR1 SEHNR, CDR2 FQNEAQ (reference sequence). Supplemented by reference TRBV7-9 and TRBJ2-5, the full variable domain reads DTGVSQNPRHKITKRGQNVTFRCDPISEHNRLYWYRQTLGQGPEFLTYFQNEAQLEKSRLLSDRFSAERPKGSFSTLEIQRTEQGDSAMYLCASSSALRADQETQYFGPGTRLLVL.

Many counts were recorded for this clonotype. The chain uses TRBV9 and TRBJ1-1; D might be TRBD1 (5 bases). The CDR3 sequence is 15 residues long. CDR1 and CDR2 (germline): SGDLS, YYNGEE. The germline V and J ends were trimmed by 3 bases and 5 bases, with 17 bases remaining between them. The CDR3 bases are TGTGCCAGCAGCGCCACGGGACGTCGAGAGACTGAAGCTTTCTTT. Translated: CASSATGRRETEAFF.

Of note for this clonotype: A much bigger clone sits one base away, suggesting this may be a read error. The chain combines TRBV3-1 with TRBJ2-5; 11 positions agree with TRBD2. Germline loops: CDR1 LGHDT, CDR2 YNNKEL (reference sequence). The CDR3 is 19 residues long. Trimming removed 0 bases from V and 2 bases from J; junction bases left unmatched: 11. The CDR3 loop reads CASSQERGLAEGFQETQYF. The CDR3 nucleotides read TGTGCCAGCAGCCAAGAACGGGGACTAGCGGAGGGGTTTCAAGAGACCCAGTACTTC.

The chain joins TRBV7-2 to TRBJ1-1, with TRBD1 identical over 7 bases. The CDR3 length is 14 residues. V was pared by 4 bases and J by 3 bases, with 5 bases of the junction left unmatched. Germline V gives CDR1 SGHTA, CDR2 FQGNSA. The CDR3 DNA reads TGTGCCAGCAGCTCGTTCAGGGGGGACACTGAAGCTTTCTTT. Amino acid sequence: CASSSFRGDTEAFF.

The chain uses TRBV7-2 and TRBJ2-7; TRBD2 matches 8 bases. Germline CDR1 and CDR2: SGHTA and FQGNSA. The CDR3 loop spans 15 amino acids. V shed 0 bases, J shed 3 bases, and the junction held 4 bases outside the gene matches. The CDR3 DNA reads TGTGCCAGCAGCTTAGCGGCGGGACTAGTCTACGAGCAGTACTTC. Encoded protein: CASSLAAGLVYEQYF.

This clonotype was observed at least ten times. The genes are TRBV12-3 or TRBV12-4 and TRBJ1-1; tentatively, D is TRBD1 (6 bases). V was trimmed by 3 bases and J by 3 bases, leaving 17 bases between them. The CDR3 has 16 amino acids. CDR3 DNA sequence: TGTGCCAGCAGTTTGGGACCAGGGGATGAGGACACTGAAGCTTTCTTT. Translating it yields CASSLGPGDEDTEAFF.

The chain couples TRBV6-1 to TRBJ2-1; D gene unclear. Germline values: CDR1 MNHNS, CDR2 SASEGT. V was trimmed by 8 bases and J by 8 bases, leaving 10 bases between them. The CDR3 consists of 11 residues. CDR3 sequence reads: CASGQWDEQFF. The CDR3 DNA sequence: TGTGCCAGCGGGCAGTGGGATGAGCAGTTCTTC.

The V gene is TRBV9, the J gene TRBJ2-1; D remains unclear. Germline assignment: CDR1 SGDLS and CDR2 YYNGEE. Trimming removed 1 base at V and 3 bases at J, with 17 bases between. The CDR3 sequence is 17 residues long. The chain's CDR3 is CASSVNPLAGFYNEQFF. The CDR3 DNA reads TGTGCCAGCAGCGTAAACCCCCTCGCCGGGTTCTACAATGAGCAGTTCTTC.

This clonotype was seen repeatedly, ten times or more. The chain carries TRBV6-5 and TRBJ1-1; 7 bases are a match to TRBD1. J lost 3 bases, V lost 2 bases, and 3 bases had no gene match. The CDR3 extends over 14 amino acids. Germline-derived CDR1 and CDR2 are MNHEY and SVGAGI. The CDR3 here is CASSYRGRDTEAFF. The CDR3 DNA reads as TGTGCCAGCAGTTACAGGGGGCGAGACACTGAAGCTTTCTTT.

This clonotype was counted between two and nine times. The J gene is TRBJ2-5, the V gene TRBV7-9; possible D gene TRBD1, 6 bases. The CDR3 loop spans 17 amino acids. Trimming shortened V by 2 bases and J by 3 bases, and 19 bases separated the two germline ends. CDR1 and CDR2 from the germline V gene are SEHNR and FQNEAQ (reference sequence). CDR3 bases: TGTGCCAGCAGCTTACGTCGGGACACCAGGCAGAAAGAGACCCAGTACTTC. This translates into CASSLRRDTRQKETQYF.